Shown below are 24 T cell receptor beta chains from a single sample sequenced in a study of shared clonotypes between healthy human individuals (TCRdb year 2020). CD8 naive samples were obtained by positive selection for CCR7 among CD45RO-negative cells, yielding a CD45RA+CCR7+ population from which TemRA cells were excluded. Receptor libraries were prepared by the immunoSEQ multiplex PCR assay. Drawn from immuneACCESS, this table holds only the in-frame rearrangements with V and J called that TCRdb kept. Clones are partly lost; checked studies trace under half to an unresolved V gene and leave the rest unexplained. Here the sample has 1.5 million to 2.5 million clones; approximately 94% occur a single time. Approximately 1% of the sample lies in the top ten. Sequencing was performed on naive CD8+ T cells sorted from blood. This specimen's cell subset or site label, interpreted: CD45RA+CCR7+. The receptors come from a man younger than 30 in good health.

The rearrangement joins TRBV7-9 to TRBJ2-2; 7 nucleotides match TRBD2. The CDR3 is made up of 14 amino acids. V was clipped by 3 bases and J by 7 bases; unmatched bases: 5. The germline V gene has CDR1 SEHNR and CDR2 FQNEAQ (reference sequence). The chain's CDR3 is CASSFGGGNGELFF. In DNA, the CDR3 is TGTGCCAGCAGCTTTGGCGGGGGAAACGGGGAGCTGTTTTTT. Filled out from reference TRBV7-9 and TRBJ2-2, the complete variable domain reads DTGVSQNPRHKITKRGQNVTFRCDPISEHNRLYWYRQTLGQGPEFLTYFQNEAQLEKSRLLSDRFSAERPKGSFSTLEIQRTEQGDSAMYLCASSFGGGNGELFFGEGSRLTVL.

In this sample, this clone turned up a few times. The CDR3 coding sequence is TGCGCCAGCAGCTTGAACAGCCAAGGTGGCAATCAGCCCCAGCATTTT. Protein sequence: CASSLNSQGGNQPQHF. The rearrangement joins TRBV5-1 to TRBJ1-5, with D uncertain. The CDR3 spans 16 residues. Per germline, CDR1 SGHRS and CDR2 YFSETQ. V lost 1 base to trimming and J lost 2 bases, with 13 bases between them.

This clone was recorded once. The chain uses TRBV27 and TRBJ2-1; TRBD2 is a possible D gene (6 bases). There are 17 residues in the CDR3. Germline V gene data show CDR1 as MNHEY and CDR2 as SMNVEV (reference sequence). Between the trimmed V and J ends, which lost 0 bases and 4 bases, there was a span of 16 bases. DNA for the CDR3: TGTGCCAGCAGTTTATCGCCATCAGCGGAGGGATACAATGAGCAGTTCTTC. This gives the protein CASSLSPSAEGYNEQFF.

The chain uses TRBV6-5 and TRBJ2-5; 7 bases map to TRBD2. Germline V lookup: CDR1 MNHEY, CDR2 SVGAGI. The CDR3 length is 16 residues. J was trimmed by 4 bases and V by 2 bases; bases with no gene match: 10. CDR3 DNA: TGTGCCAGCAGTTACGAGGCTAGCGGATTTCGAGAGACCCAGTACTTC. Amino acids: CASSYEASGFRETQYF.

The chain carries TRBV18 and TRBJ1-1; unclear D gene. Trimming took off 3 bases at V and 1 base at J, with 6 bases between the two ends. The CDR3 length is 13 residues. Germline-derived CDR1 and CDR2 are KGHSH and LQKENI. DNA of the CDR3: TGTGCCAGCTCACCTCTCAAGAACACTGAAGCTTTCTTT. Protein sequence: CASSPLKNTEAFF.

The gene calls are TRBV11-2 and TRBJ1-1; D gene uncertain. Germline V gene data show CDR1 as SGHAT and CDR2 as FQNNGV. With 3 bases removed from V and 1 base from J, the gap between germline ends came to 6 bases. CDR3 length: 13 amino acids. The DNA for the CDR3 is TGTGCCAGCAGCTTTTATGCGAACACTGAAGCTTTCTTT. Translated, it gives CASSFYANTEAFF.

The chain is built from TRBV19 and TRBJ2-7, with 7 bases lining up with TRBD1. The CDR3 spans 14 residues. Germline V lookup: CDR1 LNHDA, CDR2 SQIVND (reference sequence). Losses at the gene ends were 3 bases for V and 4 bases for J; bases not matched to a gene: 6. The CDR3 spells CASSMHLQGYEQYF. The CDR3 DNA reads TGTGCCAGTAGTATGCACCTACAGGGGTACGAGCAGTACTTC. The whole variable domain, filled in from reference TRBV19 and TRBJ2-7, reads DGGITQSPKYLFRKEGQNVTLSCEQNLNHDAMYWYRQDPGQGLRLIYYSQIVNDFQKGDIAEGYSVSREKKESFPLTVTSAQKNPTAFYLCASSMHLQGYEQYFGPGTRLTVT.

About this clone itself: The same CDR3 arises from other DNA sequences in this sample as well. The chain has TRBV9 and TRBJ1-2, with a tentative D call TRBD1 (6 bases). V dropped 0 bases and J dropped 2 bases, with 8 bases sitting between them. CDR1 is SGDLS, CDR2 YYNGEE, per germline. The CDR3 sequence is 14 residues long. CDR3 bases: TGTGCCAGCAGCGTAGGTGGGGGCAACTATGGCTACACCTTC. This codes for CASSVGGGNYGYTF.

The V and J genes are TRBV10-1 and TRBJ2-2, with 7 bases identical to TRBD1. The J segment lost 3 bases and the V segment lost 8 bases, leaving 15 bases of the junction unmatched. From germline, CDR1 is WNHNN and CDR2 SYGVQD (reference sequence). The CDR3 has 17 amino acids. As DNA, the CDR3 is TGCGCCAGCCAGATCCTATCGGGACAGATTGACACCGGGGAGCTGTTTTTT. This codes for CASQILSGQIDTGELFF.

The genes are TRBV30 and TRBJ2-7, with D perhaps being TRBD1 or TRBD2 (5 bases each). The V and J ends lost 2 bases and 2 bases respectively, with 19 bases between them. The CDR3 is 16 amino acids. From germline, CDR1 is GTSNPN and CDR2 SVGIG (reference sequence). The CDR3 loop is CAWSSGISGPAYEQYF. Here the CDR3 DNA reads TGTGCCTGGAGTTCAGGGATATCGGGGCCGGCCTACGAGCAGTACTTC.

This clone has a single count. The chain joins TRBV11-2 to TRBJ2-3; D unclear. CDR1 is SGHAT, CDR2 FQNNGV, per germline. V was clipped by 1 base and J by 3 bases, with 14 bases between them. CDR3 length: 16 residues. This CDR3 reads CASSLGYYLGTDTQYF. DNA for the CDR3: TGTGCCAGCAGCTTAGGTTACTACCTTGGGACAGATACGCAGTATTTT.

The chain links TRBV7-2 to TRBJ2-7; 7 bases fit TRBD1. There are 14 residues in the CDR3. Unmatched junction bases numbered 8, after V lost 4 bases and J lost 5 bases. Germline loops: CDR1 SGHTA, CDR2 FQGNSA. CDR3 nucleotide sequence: TGTGCCAGCAGCTCTACAGGGGTGCTCGACGAGCAGTACTTC. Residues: CASSSTGVLDEQYF. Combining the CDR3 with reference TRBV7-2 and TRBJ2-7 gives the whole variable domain GAGVSQSPSNKVTEKGKDVELRCDPISGHTALYWYRQSLGQGLEFLIYFQGNSAPDKSGLPSDRFSAERTGGSVSTLTIQRTQQEDSAVYLCASSSTGVLDEQYFGPGTRLTVT.

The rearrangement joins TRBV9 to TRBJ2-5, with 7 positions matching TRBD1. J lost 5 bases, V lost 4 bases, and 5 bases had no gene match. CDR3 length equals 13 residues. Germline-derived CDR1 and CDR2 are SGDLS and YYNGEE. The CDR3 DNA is TGTGCCAGCAGCCTGACAGGGACGGAGACCCAGTACTTC. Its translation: CASSLTGTETQYF.

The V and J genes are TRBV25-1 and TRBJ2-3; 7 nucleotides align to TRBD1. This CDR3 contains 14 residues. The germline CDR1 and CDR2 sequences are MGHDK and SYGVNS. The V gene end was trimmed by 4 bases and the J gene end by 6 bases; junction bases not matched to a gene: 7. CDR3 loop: CASSGHETGDTQYF. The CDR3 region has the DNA TGTGCCAGCAGTGGACATGAGACAGGGGATACGCAGTATTTT.

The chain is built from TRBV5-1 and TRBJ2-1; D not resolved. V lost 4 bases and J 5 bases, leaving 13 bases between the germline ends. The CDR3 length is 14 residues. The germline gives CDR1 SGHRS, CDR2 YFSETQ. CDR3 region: CASSLSLAHNEQFF. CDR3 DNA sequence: TGCGCCAGCAGCCTCTCGTTGGCCCACAATGAGCAGTTCTTC.

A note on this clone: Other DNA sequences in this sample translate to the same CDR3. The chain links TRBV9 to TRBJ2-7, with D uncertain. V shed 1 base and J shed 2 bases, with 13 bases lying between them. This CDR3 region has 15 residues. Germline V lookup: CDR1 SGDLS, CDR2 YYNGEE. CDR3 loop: CASSVSTDATYEQYF. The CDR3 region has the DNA TGTGCCAGCAGCGTAAGCACGGACGCCACCTACGAGCAGTACTTC.

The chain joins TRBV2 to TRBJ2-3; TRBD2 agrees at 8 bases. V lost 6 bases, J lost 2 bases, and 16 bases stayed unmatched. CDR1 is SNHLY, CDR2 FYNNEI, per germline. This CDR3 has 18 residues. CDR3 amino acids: CASSGRAEDARFTDTQYF. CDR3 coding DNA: TGTGCCAGCAGCGGGAGGGCGGAAGATGCGAGATTCACAGATACGCAGTATTTT.

CDR3 protein: CASRTGGLETQYF. Here the CDR3 DNA reads TGCGCCAGCAGGACAGGGGGCTTGGAGACCCAGTACTTC. The chain joins TRBV5-1 to TRBJ2-5, with TRBD1 matching 10 bases. The CDR3 has 13 amino acids. CDR1 and CDR2 from the germline V gene are SGHRS and YFSETQ. V lost 5 bases, J lost 5 bases, and 3 bases stayed unmatched.

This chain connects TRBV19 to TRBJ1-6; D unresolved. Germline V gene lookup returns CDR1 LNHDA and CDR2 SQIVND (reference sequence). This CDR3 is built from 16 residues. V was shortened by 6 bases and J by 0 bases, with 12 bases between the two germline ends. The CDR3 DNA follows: TGTGCCAGTAGGCCGAAAGCAAGCTCCTATAATTCACCCCTCCACTTT. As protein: CASRPKASSYNSPLHF.

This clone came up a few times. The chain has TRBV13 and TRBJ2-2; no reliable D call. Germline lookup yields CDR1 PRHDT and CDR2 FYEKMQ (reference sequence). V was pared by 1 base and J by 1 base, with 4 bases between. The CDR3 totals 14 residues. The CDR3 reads CASSLEGNTGELFF. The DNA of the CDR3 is TGTGCCAGCAGCTTAGAGGGGAACACCGGGGAGCTGTTTTTT.

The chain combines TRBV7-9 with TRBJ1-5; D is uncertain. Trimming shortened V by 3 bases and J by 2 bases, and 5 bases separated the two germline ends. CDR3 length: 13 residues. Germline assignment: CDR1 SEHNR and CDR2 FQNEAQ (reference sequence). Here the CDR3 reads CASSLSGNQPQHF. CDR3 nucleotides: TGTGCCAGCAGCTTGTCGGGCAATCAGCCCCAGCATTTT.

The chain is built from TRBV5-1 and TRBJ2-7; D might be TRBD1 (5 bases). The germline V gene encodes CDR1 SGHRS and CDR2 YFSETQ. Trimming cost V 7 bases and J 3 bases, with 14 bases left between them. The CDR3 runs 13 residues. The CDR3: CASGEWGSYEQYF. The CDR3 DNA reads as TGCGCCAGCGGTGAGTGGGGCAGCTACGAGCAGTACTTC. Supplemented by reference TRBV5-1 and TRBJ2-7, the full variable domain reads KAGVTQTPRYLIKTRGQQVTLSCSPISGHRSVSWYQQTPGQGLQFLFEYFSETQRNKGNFPGRFSGRQFSNSRSEMNVSTLELGDSALYLCASGEWGSYEQYFGPGTRLTVT.

CDR3 residues: CASSLVLLTYEQYF. The DNA for the CDR3 is TGTGCCAGCAGTCTGGTACTGCTTACCTACGAGCAGTACTTC. The chain recombines TRBV21-1 with TRBJ2-7; the listed D gene, TRBD2, was not tested against the DNA. TRBV21-1 is an annotated pseudogene. The CDR3 sequence is 14 residues long.

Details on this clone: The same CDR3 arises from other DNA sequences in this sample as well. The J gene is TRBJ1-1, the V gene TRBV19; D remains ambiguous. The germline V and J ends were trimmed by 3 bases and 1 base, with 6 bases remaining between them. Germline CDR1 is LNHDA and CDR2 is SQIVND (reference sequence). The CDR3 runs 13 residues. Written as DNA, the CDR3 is TGTGCCAGTAGTATCGGGCAGAACACTGAAGCTTTCTTT. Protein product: CASSIGQNTEAFF.